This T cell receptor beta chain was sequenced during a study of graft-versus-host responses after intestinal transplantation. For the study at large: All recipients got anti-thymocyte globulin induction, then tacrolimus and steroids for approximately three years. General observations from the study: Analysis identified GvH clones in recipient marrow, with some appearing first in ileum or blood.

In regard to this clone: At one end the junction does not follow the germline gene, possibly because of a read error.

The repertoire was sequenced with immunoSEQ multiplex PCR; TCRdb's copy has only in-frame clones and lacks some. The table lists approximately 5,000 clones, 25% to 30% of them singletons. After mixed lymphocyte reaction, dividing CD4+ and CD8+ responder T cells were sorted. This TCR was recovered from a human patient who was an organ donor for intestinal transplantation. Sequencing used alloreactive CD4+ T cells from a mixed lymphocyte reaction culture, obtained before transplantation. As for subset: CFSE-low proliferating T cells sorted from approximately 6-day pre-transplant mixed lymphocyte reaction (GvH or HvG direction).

The CDR3, as DNA: TGTACCAGCAGTGATCACAGGGTCTACTATGGCTACGCCTTC. Encoded protein: CTSSDHRVYYGYAF. The chain combines TRBV25-1 with TRBJ1-2; D is possibly TRBD1 (6 bases). Per the germline V gene, CDR1 is MGHDK and CDR2 is SYGVNS. This CDR3 is built from 14 residues.